One and the same sample provided the 23 T cell receptor beta chains below, sequenced in a study of blood T cell repertoires in COVID-19. Produced via immunoSEQ multiplex PCR; TCRdb's table is partial and in-frame only. The sample records 25,000 to 30,000 clones, over 75% being singletons. Material for sequencing was peripheral blood. The receptor source for this set is a woman aged 65 to 85 with active or convalescent COVID-19.

This clone was detected only a few times. This rearrangement joins TRBV5-6 to TRBJ1-2; 7 nucleotides match TRBD1. Germline V gives CDR1 SGHDT, CDR2 YYEEEE. Germline trimming cut 6 bases from V and 0 bases from J; bases unmatched to any gene: 8. The CDR3 length is 15 residues. CDR3 loop: CASKSLGGPNYGYTF. Here the CDR3 DNA reads TGTGCCAGCAAGAGCTTAGGGGGCCCTAACTATGGCTACACCTTC.

The V gene is TRBV19, the J gene TRBJ2-5, with D perhaps matching TRBD1 (6 bases). Trimming took off 3 bases at V and 4 bases at J, with 12 bases between the two ends. CDR3 length: 14 amino acids. Per germline, CDR1 LNHDA and CDR2 SQIVND (reference sequence). CDR3 sequence reads: CASSMGQGRETQYF. The CDR3, as DNA: TGTGCCAGTAGTATGGGTCAGGGGAGAGAGACCCAGTACTTC.

The chain is built from TRBV27 and TRBJ1-2, with 7 bases aligning to TRBD1. Trimming removed 6 bases from V and 0 bases from J; junction bases left unmatched: 10. The CDR3 is made up of 16 amino acids. Germline CDR1 reads MNHEY; CDR2 reads SMNVEV (reference sequence). The CDR3 loop is CASSHRPGQPNYGYTF. The CDR3, as DNA: TGTGCCAGCAGCCACCGACCGGGACAGCCTAACTATGGCTACACCTTC.

The V call is TRBV28, the J call TRBJ2-3; D ambiguous. The CDR3 has 12 amino acids. CDR1 and CDR2 (germline): MDHEN, SYDVKM. The germline V and J ends were trimmed by 6 bases and 0 bases, with 4 bases remaining between them. The chain's CDR3 is CASSVSTDTQYF. Written as DNA, the CDR3 is TGTGCCAGCAGCGTCAGCACAGATACGCAGTATTTT.

V is TRBV14 and J is TRBJ1-3; no firm D call. CDR1 and CDR2 (germline): SGHDN, FVKESK. With 1 base removed from V and 0 bases from J, the gap between germline ends came to 10 bases. The CDR3 is 16 residues long. The CDR3 DNA follows: TGTGCCAGCAGCCAAGGACGGCGGAGCTCTGGAAACACCATATATTTT. Translation gives CASSQGRRSSGNTIYF. The variable domain in full, completed from reference TRBV14 and TRBJ1-3, reads EAGVTQFPSHSVIEKGQTVTLRCDPISGHDNLYWYRRVMGKEIKFLLHFVKESKQDESGMPNNRFLAERTGGTYSTLKVQPAELEDSGVYFCASSQGRRSSGNTIYFGEGSWLTVV.

The gene calls are TRBV20-1 and TRBJ1-3; D unresolved. Deletions cut 3 bases from V and 3 bases from J, with 9 bases between. The CDR3 runs to 13 residues. Germline V gene lookup returns CDR1 DFQATT and CDR2 SNEGSKA (reference sequence). CDR3 DNA: TGCAGTGCTAGTGGCGGGAGTGGAAACACCATATATTTT. It is translated as CSASGGSGNTIYF.

There are a few counts of this clone. The chain joins TRBV12-5 to TRBJ2-7, with 15 bases lining up with TRBD2. Germline-derived CDR1 and CDR2 are LGHNT and FRNRAP. The CDR3 covers 21 residues. Trimming at V came to 2 bases and at J to 0 bases, leaving 14 bases not matched to a gene. The CDR3 DNA follows: TGTGCTAGTGGTTTGCGCCCGATTCCGGGACTAGCGGGGGGAGCCTCCTACGAGCAGTACTTC. Translation gives CASGLRPIPGLAGGASYEQYF.

This chain joins TRBV28 and TRBJ2-7; 9 bases agree with TRBD1. The CDR3 spans 14 residues. CDR1 is MDHEN, CDR2 SYDVKM, per germline. With V trimmed by 6 bases and J by 9 bases, 12 bases remained unmatched. Here the CDR3 DNA reads TGTGCCAGCAGGGGTCCGGGACAGGGTTTTTGGCAGTACTTC. Translated, it gives CASRGPGQGFWQYF.

The rearrangement uses TRBV7-2 and TRBJ2-3; 11 nucleotides align to TRBD1. Germline lookup yields CDR1 SGHTA and CDR2 FQGNSA. The V and J ends lost 5 bases and 3 bases, in that order; junction bases with no gene match: 7. The CDR3 runs 16 residues. In nucleotides, the CDR3 is TGTGCCAGCAGCGAAACCGGGACAGGGGGGACAGATACGCAGTATTTT. Its translation: CASSETGTGGTDTQYF.

The sample holds one count of this clone. The chain employs TRBV9 and TRBJ2-2, with a possible D match to TRBD2 (6 bases). Trimming took off 4 bases at V and 5 bases at J, with 15 bases between the two ends. The germline V gene has CDR1 SGDLS and CDR2 YYNGEE. This CDR3 is 15 amino acids long. The CDR3 region is CASSPRGGQTGELFF. The CDR3, as DNA: TGTGCCAGCAGCCCCCGGGGAGGCCAGACCGGGGAGCTGTTTTTT.

The CDR3 sequence is CASSFSGHGNEKLFF. In DNA form, the CDR3 reads TGTGCCAGCAGCTTCAGTGGACACGGAAATGAAAAACTGTTTTTT. The genes are TRBV7-2 and TRBJ1-4, with a tentative D call TRBD1 (5 bases). The V end lost 3 bases, the J end lost 5 bases, and 13 bases lay between the germline ends. This CDR3 is built from 15 residues. Germline assignment: CDR1 SGHTA and CDR2 FQGNSA.

This clone turned up a few times. This chain connects TRBV7-7 to TRBJ2-7, with TRBD2 as a possible D gene (6 bases). The CDR3 covers 15 residues. V was pared by 5 bases and J by 3 bases, with 17 bases between. Per the germline V gene, CDR1 is SSHAT and CDR2 is FNYEAQ (reference sequence). CDR3 residues: CASSPGTGAFYEQYF. The CDR3 DNA sequence: TGTGCCAGCAGCCCCGGGACGGGAGCTTTCTACGAGCAGTACTTC.

V is TRBV27 and J is TRBJ1-5, with D unclear. Germline CDR1 is MNHEY and CDR2 is SMNVEV (reference sequence). The CDR3 sequence is 18 residues long. The V and J ends lost 2 bases and 0 bases respectively, with 17 bases between them. CDR3 loop: CASSLNGLPGDSNQPQHF. The CDR3 nucleotides are TGTGCCAGCAGTTTAAACGGACTGCCTGGGGATAGCAATCAGCCCCAGCATTTT.

V is TRBV27 and J is TRBJ1-2; D call uncertain. The CDR3 covers 13 residues. V lost 6 bases to trimming and J lost 0 bases, with 8 bases between them. Germline V lookup: CDR1 MNHEY, CDR2 SMNVEV (reference sequence). In DNA, the CDR3 is TGTGCCAGCAGAAGTCACTCTAACTATGGCTACACCTTC. Its protein product is CASRSHSNYGYTF.

The chain couples TRBV20-1 to TRBJ1-3; D remains unclear. Germline V gene data show CDR1 as DFQATT and CDR2 as SNEGSKA (reference sequence). The ends were cut back, 8 bases at V and 7 bases at J, with 9 bases in the middle. The CDR3 is made up of 10 amino acids. In DNA form, the CDR3 reads TGCAGTCGTCTAGGTAACACCATATATTTT. It is translated as CSRLGNTIYF.

The chain is built from TRBV5-1 and TRBJ2-7; 9 nucleotides match TRBD1. Germline assignment: CDR1 SGHRS and CDR2 YFSETQ. V was clipped by 4 bases and J by 6 bases; unmatched bases: 8. The CDR3 consists of 14 residues. CDR3 amino acids: CASSAPGQGREQYF. DNA for the CDR3: TGCGCCAGCAGCGCGCCGGGACAGGGTCGCGAGCAGTACTTC.

The chain employs TRBV27 and TRBJ1-1, with D hard to call. The V end was cut by 6 bases, the J end by 0 bases, with 17 bases between. This CDR3 is 16 amino acids long. Germline assignment: CDR1 MNHEY and CDR2 SMNVEV (reference sequence). The CDR3 is CASSSQLTRLNTEAFF. CDR3 DNA: TGTGCCAGCAGCTCCCAACTGACGAGGCTGAACACTGAAGCTTTCTTT.

In DNA, the CDR3 is TGTGCCAGCAGCCCTGGGACAGGGGGAAATCAGCCCCAGCATTTT. This sequence encodes CASSPGTGGNQPQHF. V usage is TRBV5-4 and J usage is TRBJ1-5, with 11 bases aligning to TRBD1. The J segment lost 4 bases and the V segment lost 4 bases, leaving 4 bases of the junction unmatched. The germline CDR1 and CDR2 sequences are SGHNT and YYREEE (reference sequence). The CDR3 totals 15 residues.

With respect to this clone: The same CDR3 is also encoded by other DNA sequences in this sample. The J gene is TRBJ1-1, the V gene TRBV29-1; 8 bases line up with TRBD1. The V gene end was trimmed by 7 bases and the J gene end by 1 base; junction bases not matched to a gene: 5. Germline V CDR1 and CDR2: SQVTM, ANQGSEA. The CDR3 is 13 amino acids. CDR3 loop: CSATTGGNTEAFF. The CDR3 DNA reads as TGCAGCGCTACTACAGGGGGGAACACTGAAGCTTTCTTT.

The chain carries TRBV5-6 and TRBJ2-1; 12 nucleotides match TRBD1. The CDR3 has 14 residues. The germline CDR1 and CDR2 sequences are SGHDT and YYEEEE. The junction had 4 bases not matched to a gene; V was cut back by 3 bases and J by 9 bases. The CDR3: CASSWDRGRGEQFF. In nucleotides, the CDR3 is TGTGCCAGCAGCTGGGACAGGGGGCGGGGTGAGCAGTTCTTC. Supplemented by reference TRBV5-6 and TRBJ2-1, the full variable domain reads DAGVTQSPTHLIKTRGQQVTLRCSPKSGHDTVSWYQQALGQGPQFIFQYYEEEERQRGNFPDRFSGHQFPNYSSELNVNALLLGDSALYLCASSWDRGRGEQFFGPGTRLTVL.

V is TRBV7-2 and J is TRBJ2-7; 7 positions agree with TRBD2. CDR3 length equals 16 residues. V shed 5 bases and J 5 bases; nucleotides not matched to a gene: 15. CDR1 and CDR2 (germline): SGHTA, FQGNSA. The CDR3 protein is CASSGEGTGGSHEQYF. CDR3 nucleotide sequence: TGTGCCAGCAGCGGAGAGGGTACGGGAGGTTCCCACGAGCAGTACTTC. Full variable domain (rest looked up from reference TRBV7-2 and TRBJ2-7): GAGVSQSPSNKVTEKGKDVELRCDPISGHTALYWYRQSLGQGLEFLIYFQGNSAPDKSGLPSDRFSAERTGGSVSTLTIQRTQQEDSAVYLCASSGEGTGGSHEQYFGPGTRLTVT.

The chain employs TRBV12-2 and TRBJ2-1; the D call in the table, TRBD2, was not verified against the DNA. TRBV12-2 is a documented pseudogene. The CDR3 extends over 16 amino acids. The CDR3: CASRLPRREAFNEQFF. The DNA for the CDR3 is TGTGCAAGTCGCTTACCTAGGCGGGAGGCTTTCAATGAGCAGTTCTTC.

The rearrangement joins TRBV6-6 to TRBJ2-1; TRBD2 matches 9 bases. Germline V gene sequence: CDR1 MNHNY, CDR2 SVGAGI (reference sequence). The CDR3 runs to 15 residues. Trimming cost V 6 bases and J 5 bases; bases outside gene matches: 8. CDR3 in amino acids: CASSPCGGVHNEQFF. The CDR3, as DNA: TGTGCCAGCAGCCCTTGCGGGGGGGTTCACAATGAGCAGTTCTTC.